At least ten counts were recorded for the clone carrying this TCR delta chain. Its specificity is unknown. The protein in TCRdb stems from a much larger clone and differs at residue 17 from this DNA's translation, likely a read error; here the protein is translated from the DNA. PBMCs from patients and controls supplied the genomic DNA for sequencing. TCRdb fed the multiplex PCR reads to CATT. The sample carries 1,200 or so delta-chain clones, about 1.6% recorded once. The CDR3 extends over 20 amino acids. Germline CDR1 reads TSWWSYY; CDR2 reads QGS. These data originate in a study of gamma delta lymphoproliferative disorders and STAT genes. The wider study: For the delta chain, EuroClonality-NGS standard procedure was applied. Study observations and caveats: Apart from two gamma clonotypes, major patient clonotypes were public.

This chain connects TRDV1 to TRDJ4, with D perhaps given as TRDD2 or TRDD3 (6 bases each). The source of this sequence is a human donor in good health. Sequenced material: blood. The CDR3 nucleotides read TGTGCTCTTGGGGAAGGGTGGGATCCTCCTACCGTACTGGGAGCCAGACTCCTGATCTTT. This encodes CALGEGWDPPTVLGARLLIF.